The 27 T cell receptor beta chains below come from one sample, sequenced in a study of blood T cell repertoires in COVID-19. TCRdb's table, derived via immunoSEQ multiplex PCR, lists solely in-frame clones and lacks some. The table includes approximately 230,000 clones, 70% to 90% detected once. The sequenced sample was peripheral blood. The source of these receptors is a man between 18 and 35 years old with active or convalescent COVID-19.

This clone appeared a single time. J is TRBJ2-2 and V is TRBV2; no clear D gene. Germline CDR1 SNHLY, CDR2 FYNNEI. V lost 1 base to trimming and J lost 6 bases, with 3 bases between them. This CDR3 spans 12 amino acids. The CDR3 spells CASSEGPGELFF. The DNA of the CDR3 is TGTGCCAGCAGTGAAGGGCCCGGGGAGCTGTTTTTT.

This chain links TRBV6-6 with TRBJ1-3; no reliable D call. V lost 5 bases and J 7 bases, leaving 6 bases between the germline ends. The CDR3 consists of 11 residues. CDR1 and CDR2 from the germline V gene are MNHNY and SVGAGI (reference sequence). This CDR3 is CASSRQNTIYF. CDR3 DNA: TGTGCCAGCAGTCGCCAGAACACCATATATTTT.

The rearrangement joins TRBV7-9 to TRBJ2-1; D possibly corresponds to TRBD2 (5 bases). V was shortened by 5 bases and J by 7 bases, with 9 bases between the two germline ends. Per the germline V gene, CDR1 is SEHNR and CDR2 is FQNEAQ (reference sequence). The CDR3 is 12 residues long. CDR3 in amino acids: CASSRGKNEQFF. CDR3 sequence (DNA): TGTGCCAGCAGCCGGGGAAAAAATGAGCAGTTCTTC.

This clone was observed a few times. The chain couples TRBV18 to TRBJ2-1, with TRBD2 matching 8 bases. The CDR3 extends over 15 amino acids. The junction had 7 bases not matched to a gene; V was cut back by 5 bases and J by 4 bases. The V gene's germline CDR1 is KGHSH and CDR2 LQKENI. CDR3 coding DNA: TGTGCCAGCTCAACTGTAGCGGGACAATACAATGAGCAGTTCTTC. This codes for CASSTVAGQYNEQFF. The full variable domain, completed using reference TRBV18 and TRBJ2-1, is NAGVMQNPRHLVRRRGQEARLRCSPMKGHSHVYWYRQLPEEGLKFMVYLQKENIIDESGMPKERFSAEFPKEGPSILRIQQVVRGDSAAYFCASSTVAGQYNEQFFGPGTRLTVL.

V and J are TRBV11-3 and TRBJ2-1; D remains ambiguous. This CDR3 is built from 13 residues. V gave up 5 bases and J gave up 6 bases, with 11 bases separating them. Germline-derived CDR1 and CDR2 are SGHNT and YENEEA. This CDR3 reads CASSPRLANEQFF. The CDR3 bases are TGTGCCAGCAGCCCTCGTCTGGCCAATGAGCAGTTCTTC.

The chain links TRBV24-1 to TRBJ2-7; maybe TRBD2 (7 bases). CDR1 is KGHDR, CDR2 SFDVKD, per germline. This CDR3 is built from 16 residues. Trimming took 4 bases from V and 6 from J, leaving 21 bases between them. The CDR3 DNA sequence: TGTGCCACCAGTGACCCAGACAAAGCGGGACACGGCGAGCAGTACTTC. Its protein product is CATSDPDKAGHGEQYF.

The chain combines TRBV28 with TRBJ2-7; TRBD1 agrees at 11 bases. Unmatched junction bases numbered 6, after V lost 1 base and J lost 4 bases. Germline V gene data show CDR1 as MDHEN and CDR2 as SYDVKM. CDR3 length equals 16 residues. CDR3 sequence (DNA): TGTGCCAGCAGTTTATCGGGACAGGGGGTAATGTACGAGCAGTACTTC. Its protein is CASSLSGQGVMYEQYF. The full variable domain, in which reference TRBV28 and TRBJ2-7 provide the parts outside the CDR3, is DVKVTQSSRYLVKRTGEKVFLECVQDMDHENMFWYRQDPGLGLRLIYFSYDVKMKEKGDIPEGYSVSREKKERFSLILESASTNQTSMYLCASSLSGQGVMYEQYFGPGTRLTVT.

This clone occurred once. The V call is TRBV6-5, the J call TRBJ1-5; no clear D gene. Per germline, CDR1 MNHEY and CDR2 SVGAGI. Trimming took 6 bases from V and 7 from J, leaving 13 bases between them. The CDR3 has 13 residues. This CDR3 is CASRMWRQQPQHF. DNA of the CDR3: TGTGCCAGCAGAATGTGGCGGCAACAGCCCCAGCATTTT.

The rearrangement joins TRBV11-2 to TRBJ1-4, with D hard to call. Germline V lookup: CDR1 SGHAT, CDR2 FQNNGV. This CDR3 is built from 16 residues. V lost 3 bases to trimming and J lost 3 bases, with 14 bases between them. This CDR3 is CASSLARFTANEKLFF. DNA of the CDR3: TGTGCCAGCAGCTTGGCCAGGTTCACCGCTAATGAAAAACTGTTTTTT.

The gene calls are TRBV19 and TRBJ1-2; D is possibly TRBD1 (6 bases). The CDR3 spans 15 residues. The V end was cut by 6 bases, the J end by 2 bases, with 16 bases between. CDR1 is LNHDA and CDR2 is SQIVND in the germline V gene (reference sequence). The CDR3 DNA is TGTGCCAGTAGATCCACGGGACAAGTCAACTATGGCTACACCTTC. It encodes CASRSTGQVNYGYTF.

V and J are TRBV13 and TRBJ2-1; tentatively, D is TRBD2 (5 bases). The CDR3 totals 17 residues. From germline, CDR1 is PRHDT and CDR2 FYEKMQ (reference sequence). V lost 0 bases and J lost 0, with 12 bases in between. CDR3 sequence reads: CASSLGRGLSSYNEQFF. In DNA, the CDR3 is TGTGCCAGCAGCTTAGGCCGTGGACTGAGCTCCTACAATGAGCAGTTCTTC.

The chain links TRBV9 to TRBJ2-7, with TRBD2 as a possible D gene (6 bases). Deletions cut 0 bases from V and 5 bases from J, with 9 bases between. Germline loops: CDR1 SGDLS, CDR2 YYNGEE. CDR3 length equals 13 residues. The CDR3, as DNA: TGTGCCAGCAGCGTAGGACTAGACGACGAGCAGTACTTC. As protein: CASSVGLDDEQYF. Full variable domain (remainder filled in from reference TRBV9 and TRBJ2-7): DSGVTQTPKHLITATGQRVTLRCSPRSGDLSVYWYQQSLDQGLQFLIQYYNGEERAKGNILERFSAQQFPDLHSELNLSSLELGDSALYFCASSVGLDDEQYFGPGTRLTVT.

This rearrangement joins TRBV4-3 to TRBJ2-1; 7 bases are a match to TRBD2. The trim removed 8 bases at V and 6 bases at J, leaving 16 bases unmatched. Germline CDR1 is LGHNA and CDR2 is YSLEER. The CDR3 loop spans 16 amino acids. As DNA, the CDR3 is TGCGCCAGCGGACTACTAGCGCGGAGTGACTTCAATGAGCAGTTCTTC. It specifies CASGLLARSDFNEQFF.

This chain links TRBV15 with TRBJ1-6; D is possibly TRBD1 (5 bases). Germline values: CDR1 LNHNV, CDR2 YYDKDF (reference sequence). Trimming took off 5 bases at V and 0 bases at J, with 20 bases between the two ends. CDR3 length: 19 amino acids. The CDR3: CATSPIPGLSSSYNSPLHF. The CDR3 DNA reads TGTGCCACCAGCCCGATCCCGGGACTGTCGAGCTCCTATAATTCACCCCTCCACTTT.

This clone was counted once. The V call is TRBV5-4, the J call TRBJ1-1, with no clear D. The germline gives CDR1 SGHNT, CDR2 YYREEE (reference sequence). This CDR3 comprises 12 residues. V lost 3 bases to trimming and J lost 10 bases, with 13 bases between them. The CDR3 DNA reads TGTGCCAGCAGCTCTCGAGGGCGAGGAGCTTTCTTT. It yields the protein CASSSRGRGAFF.

This chain joins TRBV2 and TRBJ2-7; TRBD1 might be the D (5 bases). Trimming stripped 1 base from V and 5 bases from J, with 12 bases between. The germline CDR1 and CDR2 sequences are SNHLY and FYNNEI. CDR3 length: 14 residues. The CDR3 region is CASSEVPQVDEQYF. CDR3 in DNA: TGTGCCAGCAGTGAAGTCCCACAGGTGGACGAGCAGTACTTC.

The V gene is TRBV6-1, the J gene TRBJ1-1; 7 nucleotides line up with TRBD1. Unmatched junction bases numbered 10, after V lost 3 bases and J lost 0 bases. This CDR3 has 17 residues. From germline, CDR1 is MNHNS and CDR2 SASEGT. CDR3 protein: CASSELTGRYMNTEAFF. The CDR3 bases are TGTGCCAGCAGTGAGTTGACAGGGCGTTACATGAACACTGAAGCTTTCTTT.

The V and J genes are TRBV27 and TRBJ2-1, with unresolved D. The CDR3 is made up of 17 amino acids. Per germline, CDR1 MNHEY and CDR2 SMNVEV (reference sequence). The ends were cut back, 4 bases at V and 1 base at J, with 17 bases in the middle. The CDR3 loop is CASSSRILGKSYNEQFF. The DNA of the CDR3 is TGTGCCAGCAGTTCTAGAATCCTAGGAAAATCCTACAATGAGCAGTTCTTC.

The CDR3 nucleotides read TGCGCCAGCGCTCCAAGGGGTAGCTACAATGAGCAGTTCTTC. Translating gives CASAPRGSYNEQFF. The chain recombines TRBV5-1 with TRBJ2-1; perhaps TRBD1 as D (5 bases). V was shortened by 7 bases and J by 3 bases, with 14 bases between the two germline ends. CDR1 and CDR2 from the germline V gene are SGHRS and YFSETQ. The CDR3 consists of 14 residues.

The V call is TRBV4-2, the J call TRBJ1-5, with D unresolved. The CDR3 contains 13 residues. The V end was cut by 0 bases, the J end by 5 bases, with 5 bases between. Germline CDR1 LGHNA, CDR2 YNFKEQ. Here the CDR3 reads CASSQETYQPQHF. As DNA, the CDR3 is TGTGCCAGCAGCCAAGAGACTTATCAGCCCCAGCATTTT.

V gene TRBV11-2 combines with J gene TRBJ2-5; weak D call: TRBD2 (6 bases). Germline CDR1 SGHAT, CDR2 FQNNGV. Trimming stripped 1 base from V and 5 bases from J, with 8 bases between. The CDR3 contains 13 residues. CDR3 nucleotides: TGTGCCAGCAGCTTAGCCGGAGGGGAGACCCAGTACTTC. It codes for CASSLAGGETQYF.

The V gene is TRBV14, the J gene TRBJ1-1, with D perhaps matching TRBD1 (5 bases). V gave up 0 bases and J gave up 5 bases, with 13 bases separating them. Germline loops: CDR1 SGHDN, CDR2 FVKESK. The CDR3 is made up of 15 amino acids. The CDR3 bases are TGTGCCAGCAGCCAAGACGGGGGAATGGGTACTGAAGCTTTCTTT. Its translation is CASSQDGGMGTEAFF.

The CDR3 region is CATSDFGRGDTGELFF. The CDR3 coding sequence is TGTGCCACCAGTGATTTCGGCAGGGGGGACACCGGGGAGCTGTTTTTT. The chain is built from TRBV24-1 and TRBJ2-2; possibly TRBD1 for D (7 bases). V gave up 1 base and J gave up 3 bases, with 11 bases separating them. This CDR3 has 16 residues. Germline CDR1 reads KGHDR; CDR2 reads SFDVKD.

V usage is TRBV9 and J usage is TRBJ2-5; D is possibly TRBD2 (6 bases). Trimming took 0 bases from V and 3 from J, leaving 12 bases between them. CDR1 is SGDLS and CDR2 is YYNGEE in the germline V gene. The CDR3 sequence is 15 residues long. In DNA, the CDR3 is TGTGCCAGCAGCGTAGCTGGGGGACTGAAAGAGACCCAGTACTTC. Translation: CASSVAGGLKETQYF.

This clone appeared a few times. J is TRBJ1-2 and V is TRBV6-2 or TRBV6-3; a weak D match, TRBD1 (5 bases). CDR1 and CDR2 from the germline V gene are MNHEY and SVGEGT. This CDR3 spans 15 amino acids. V lost 0 bases to trimming and J lost 8 bases, with 16 bases between them. DNA of the CDR3: TGTGCCAGCAGTTACTCGCCTGGGACTCTCGGGGGCTACACCTTC. Translated, it gives CASSYSPGTLGGYTF.

The V call is TRBV7-9, the J call TRBJ2-1, with TRBD2 as a possible D gene (6 bases). The CDR3 totals 15 residues. Trimming shortened V by 3 bases and J by 0 bases, and 9 bases separated the two germline ends. The germline V gene encodes CDR1 SEHNR and CDR2 FQNEAQ (reference sequence). The CDR3 region is CASSFRETSYNEQFF. In DNA form, the CDR3 reads TGTGCCAGCAGCTTCCGGGAGACCTCCTACAATGAGCAGTTCTTC. Together with reference TRBV7-9 and TRBJ2-1, the CDR3 gives the full variable domain: DTGVSQNPRHKITKRGQNVTFRCDPISEHNRLYWYRQTLGQGPEFLTYFQNEAQLEKSRLLSDRFSAERPKGSFSTLEIQRTEQGDSAMYLCASSFRETSYNEQFFGPGTRLTVL.

The chain carries TRBV6-5 and TRBJ2-7, with TRBD1 identical over 11 bases. V dropped 6 bases and J dropped 4; count of bases not matched to a gene: 5. The CDR3 is made up of 14 amino acids. The germline V gene encodes CDR1 MNHEY and CDR2 SVGAGI. The CDR3: CASSPDRGQYEQYF. CDR3 sequence (DNA): TGTGCCAGCAGCCCGGACAGGGGGCAGTACGAGCAGTACTTC.